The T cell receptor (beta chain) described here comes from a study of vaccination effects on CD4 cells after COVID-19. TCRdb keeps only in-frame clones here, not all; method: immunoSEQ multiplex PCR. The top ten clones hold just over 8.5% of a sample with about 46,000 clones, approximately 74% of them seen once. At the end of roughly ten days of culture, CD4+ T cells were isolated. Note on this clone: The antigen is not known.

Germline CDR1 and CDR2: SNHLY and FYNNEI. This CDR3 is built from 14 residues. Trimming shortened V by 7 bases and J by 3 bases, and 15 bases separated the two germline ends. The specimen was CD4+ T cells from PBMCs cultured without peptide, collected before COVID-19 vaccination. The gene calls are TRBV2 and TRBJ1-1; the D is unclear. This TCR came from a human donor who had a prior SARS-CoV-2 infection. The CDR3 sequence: CASNTAFGYTEAFF. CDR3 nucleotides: TGTGCCAGCAATACGGCCTTCGGGTACACTGAAGCTTTCTTT.